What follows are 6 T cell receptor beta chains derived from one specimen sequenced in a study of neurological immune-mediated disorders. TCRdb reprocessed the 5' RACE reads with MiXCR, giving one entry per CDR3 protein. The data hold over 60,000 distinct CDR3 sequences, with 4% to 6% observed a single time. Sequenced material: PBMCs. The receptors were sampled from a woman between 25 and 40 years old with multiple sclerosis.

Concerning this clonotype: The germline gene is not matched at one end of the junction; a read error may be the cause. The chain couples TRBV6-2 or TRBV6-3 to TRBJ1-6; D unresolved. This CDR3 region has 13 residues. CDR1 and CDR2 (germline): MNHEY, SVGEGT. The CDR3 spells CASSYVSGSPLNF. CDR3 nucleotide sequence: TGTGCCAGCAGTTACGTGTCAGGCTCACCCCTCAACTTT.

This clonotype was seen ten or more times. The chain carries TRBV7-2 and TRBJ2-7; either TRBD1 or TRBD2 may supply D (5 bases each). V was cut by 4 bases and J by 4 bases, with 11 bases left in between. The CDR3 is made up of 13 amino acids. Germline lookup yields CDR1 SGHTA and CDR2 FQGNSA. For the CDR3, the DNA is TGTGCCAGCAGCTCCCGGGACCTATACGAGCAGTACTTC. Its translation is CASSSRDLYEQYF. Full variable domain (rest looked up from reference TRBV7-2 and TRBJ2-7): GAGVSQSPSNKVTEKGKDVELRCDPISGHTALYWYRQSLGQGLEFLIYFQGNSAPDKSGLPSDRFSAERTGGSVSTLTIQRTQQEDSAVYLCASSSRDLYEQYFGPGTRLTVT.

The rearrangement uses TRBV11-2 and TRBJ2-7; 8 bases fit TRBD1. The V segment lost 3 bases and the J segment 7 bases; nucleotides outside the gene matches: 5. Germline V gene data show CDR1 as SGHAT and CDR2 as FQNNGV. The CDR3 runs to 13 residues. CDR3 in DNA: TGTGCCAGCAGCTTTGCCGGGGACAGGGAGCAGTACTTC. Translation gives CASSFAGDREQYF.

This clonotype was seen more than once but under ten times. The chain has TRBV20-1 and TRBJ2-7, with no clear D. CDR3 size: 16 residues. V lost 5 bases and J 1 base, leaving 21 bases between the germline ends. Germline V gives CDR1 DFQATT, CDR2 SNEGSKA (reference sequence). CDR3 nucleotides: TGCAGTGCTGCCTCCCCCGGGTTGGGAAGTTCCTACGAGCAGTACTTC. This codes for CSAASPGLGSSYEQYF.

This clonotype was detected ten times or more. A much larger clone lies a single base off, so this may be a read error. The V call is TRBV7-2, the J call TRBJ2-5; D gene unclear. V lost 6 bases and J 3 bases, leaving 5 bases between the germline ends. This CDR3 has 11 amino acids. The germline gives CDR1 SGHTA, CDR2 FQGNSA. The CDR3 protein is CASRYEETQYF. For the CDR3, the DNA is TGTGCCAGCAGATACGAAGAGACCCAGTACTTC.

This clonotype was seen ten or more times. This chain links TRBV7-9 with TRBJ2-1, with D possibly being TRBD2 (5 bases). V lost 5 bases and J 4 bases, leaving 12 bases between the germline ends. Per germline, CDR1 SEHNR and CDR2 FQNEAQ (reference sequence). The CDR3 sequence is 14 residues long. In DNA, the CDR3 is TGTGCCAGCAGCCCGAGGTCGGGGTACAATGAGCAGTTCTTC. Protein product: CASSPRSGYNEQFF.